These T cell receptor beta chains were read from a single sample in a study of naive and memory T cell subsets. TCRdb fed the UMI-ligation and nested PCR reads into MiXCR, producing one record per CDR3 protein. The profile shows 23,000 or so distinct CDR3 sequences, approximately 10% of them singletons. What was sequenced was central memory CD8+ T cells from blood. The receptors come from a human donor in good health. CDR3s include the opening cysteine and the closing phenylalanine or tryptophan. D genes are given only for firm matches. Clone size is stated in some rows and not others, as once, few, many or a class when expanded.

TRBV10-2	12	TRBJ2-1	NA	many	TGCGCCAGCAGACAGGGAATAGGTGAGCAGTTCTTC	CASRQGIGEQFF
TRBV7-9	17	TRBJ2-3	TRBD2	few	TGTGCCAGCAGCCCCCCCGGCGCGGCGGGAGGGCTGGATACGCAGTATTTT	CASSPPGAAGGLDTQYF
TRBV25-1	15	TRBJ1-1	NA	many	TGTGCCAGCAGTGAACTGTTCAAAGGGGCCACTGAAGCTTTCTTT	CASSELFKGATEAFF
TRBV6-2/TRBV6-3	13	TRBJ2-3	NA	few	TGTGCCAGCAGTACTAGACCAACAGATACGCAGTATTTT	CASSTRPTDTQYF
TRBV30	15	TRBJ2-6	NA	few	TGTGCCTGGAGTGTAGCCCTCTCTGGGGCCAACGTCCTGACTTTC	CAWSVALSGANVLTF
TRBV5-4	17	TRBJ2-3	NA	few	TGTGCCAGCAGCTTGGTACCCCGCGACCGAATTACAGATACGCAGTATTTT	CASSLVPRDRITDTQYF
TRBV12-3/TRBV12-4	17	TRBJ1-2	TRBD1	many	TGTGCCAGCAGTTTAGTTCGGACAGGGGAATCTAACTATGGCTACACCTTC	CASSLVRTGESNYGYTF
TRBV7-6	12	TRBJ2-7	TRBD1	NA	TGTGCCAGCTACATCCCAGGGGGTGAGCAGTACTTC	CASYIPGGEQYF
TRBV18	16	TRBJ1-2	TRBD1	many	TGTGCCAGCTCGAACCCCTTCGGGCAGGGGGCGAGTGGCTACACCTTC	CASSNPFGQGASGYTF
TRBV7-2	12	TRBJ2-5	TRBD2	few	TGTGCCAGCAGCCCGCGGACTAGCTCATTCGACTTC	CASSPRTSSFDF
TRBV29-1	11	TRBJ2-5	NA	few	TGCAGCGTTGATAGGGACGGGACCCAGTACTTC	CSVDRDGTQYF
TRBV28	14	TRBJ2-7	NA	few	TGTGCCAGCAGTTTAAACAGGCGTGCCTACGAGCAGTACTTC	CASSLNRRAYEQYF
TRBV3-1	19	TRBJ2-1	NA	NA	TGTGCCAGCAGCCAAGCCCTAGCCGCCCGAGGCCATTCCTACAATGAGCAGTTCTTC	CASSQALAARGHSYNEQFF
TRBV20-1	16	TRBJ2-1	NA	NA	TGCAGTGCTGTAGATGGTTGGCCAGGGGGGGACAATGAGCAGTTCTTC	CSAVDGWPGGDNEQFF
TRBV5-5	13	TRBJ2-1	NA	NA	TGTGCCAGCACACACCTTTCCTACAATGAGCAGTTCTTC	CASTHLSYNEQFF
TRBV28	16	TRBJ2-2	TRBD1	many	TGTGCCAGCAGTACCCACGACAGGGTGGCCACCGGGGAGCTGTTTTTT	CASSTHDRVATGELFF
TRBV21-1	18	TRBJ1-5	NA	NA	TGTGCCAGCAGCTCAAAACCGGGGCCCAATTTTAGCAATCAGCCCCAGCATTTT	CASSSKPGPNFSNQPQHF
TRBV28	17	TRBJ2-1	TRBD2	few	TGTGCCAGCAGCTCCGGTCTAGCGGGAGGAGTTGGCAATGAGCAGTTCTTC	CASSSGLAGGVGNEQFF
TRBV7-9	16	TRBJ2-5	TRBD2	few	TGTGCCAGCAGCTTAGGACTAGCGGGGACACAAGAGACCCAGTACTTC	CASSLGLAGTQETQYF
TRBV19	13	TRBJ2-1	NA	NA	TGTGCCAGTAGCCACGGACTGTACAATGAGCAGTTCTTC	CASSHGLYNEQFF
TRBV15	15	TRBJ2-1	TRBD2	NA	TGTGCCACCAGCCAACTAGCGGGCACTCCCCATGAGCAGTTCTTC	CATSQLAGTPHEQFF
TRBV15	15	TRBJ2-5	NA	many	TGTGCCACCTCAGAGGGCTATCACCACCAAGAGACCCAGTACTTC	CATSEGYHHQETQYF
TRBV5-1	14	TRBJ2-7	TRBD1	NA	TGCGCCAGCAGCTTGGTTCGGACAGGGGACGAGCAGTACTTC	CASSLVRTGDEQYF
TRBV3-1	18	TRBJ1-2	TRBD1	many	TGTGCCAGCAGCCAAGAATACGGGGGACAGGGTCTGAGGTATGGCTACACCTTC	CASSQEYGGQGLRYGYTF
TRBV6-2/TRBV6-3	14	TRBJ2-3	TRBD2	many	TGTGCCAGCAGTGGGGGACTAGCCCCAGATACGCAGTATTTT	CASSGGLAPDTQYF
TRBV6-4	16	TRBJ2-3	TRBD2	many	TGTGCCAGCAGTGACTCGGCTAGCGGGAGCACAGATACGCAGTATTTT	CASSDSASGSTDTQYF
TRBV28	14	TRBJ2-3	NA	NA	TGTGCCAGCACCTCGACAGGCTACACAGATACGCAGTATTTT	CASTSTGYTDTQYF
TRBV6-5	15	TRBJ1-1	TRBD1	many	TGTGCCAGCAGTTACGAGACAGGGGGGTTTGCTGAAGCTTTCTTT	CASSYETGGFAEAFF
TRBV27	16	TRBJ2-1	TRBD2	few	TGTGCCAGCAGCATCTCGTCGGGGCGGGAGTCAAATGAGCAGTTCTTC	CASSISSGRESNEQFF
TRBV6-4	16	TRBJ2-2	NA	few	TGTGCCAGCAGTGACTCTCACCATAGCGGTACCGGGGAGCTGTTTTTT	CASSDSHHSGTGELFF
TRBV9	15	TRBJ2-1	TRBD2	many	TGTGCCAGCAGCGTAGGGGCGGGAGGGCACAATGAGCAGTTCTTC	CASSVGAGGHNEQFF
TRBV7-9	15	TRBJ2-1	NA	NA	TGTGCCAGCAGCCCGGGGGGCGGGGGACGGCATGAGCAGTTCTTC	CASSPGGGGRHEQFF
TRBV20-1	17	TRBJ2-7	TRBD2	NA	TGCAGTGCTTACGATGGACGTAGACTAGCGGGAGGCTACGAGCAGTACTTC	CSAYDGRRLAGGYEQYF
TRBV2	18	TRBJ1-2	TRBD1	NA	TGTGCCAGCAGTGGCCCGGGACAGGGGGCAGCTTGGTTTGATGGCTACACCTTC	CASSGPGQGAAWFDGYTF
TRBV6-5	14	TRBJ2-2	NA	few	TGTGCCAGCAGCCTCCGAGCAGAGACCGGGGAGCTGTTTTTT	CASSLRAETGELFF
TRBV2	16	TRBJ1-4	TRBD1	few	TGTGCCAGCAGTGTTGGACAGGGCAGAACTAATGAAAAACTGTTTTTT	CASSVGQGRTNEKLFF
TRBV7-2	13	TRBJ2-1	NA	NA	TGTGCCAGCAGCTCCCGCTTCTACAATGAGCAGTTCTTC	CASSSRFYNEQFF
TRBV4-3	15	TRBJ2-3	TRBD1	many	TGCGCCAGCAGCCGAGGACAGGGTGCCACAGATACGCAGTATTTT	CASSRGQGATDTQYF
TRBV7-8	15	TRBJ2-7	NA	few	TGTGCCAGCACTCCTGACCGAGCGGAGAACTACGAGCAGTACTTC	CASTPDRAENYEQYF
TRBV19	15	TRBJ2-7	NA	NA	TGTGCCAGTAGCCCGTTGGGGGATCCCTCCTACGAGCAGTACTTC	CASSPLGDPSYEQYF